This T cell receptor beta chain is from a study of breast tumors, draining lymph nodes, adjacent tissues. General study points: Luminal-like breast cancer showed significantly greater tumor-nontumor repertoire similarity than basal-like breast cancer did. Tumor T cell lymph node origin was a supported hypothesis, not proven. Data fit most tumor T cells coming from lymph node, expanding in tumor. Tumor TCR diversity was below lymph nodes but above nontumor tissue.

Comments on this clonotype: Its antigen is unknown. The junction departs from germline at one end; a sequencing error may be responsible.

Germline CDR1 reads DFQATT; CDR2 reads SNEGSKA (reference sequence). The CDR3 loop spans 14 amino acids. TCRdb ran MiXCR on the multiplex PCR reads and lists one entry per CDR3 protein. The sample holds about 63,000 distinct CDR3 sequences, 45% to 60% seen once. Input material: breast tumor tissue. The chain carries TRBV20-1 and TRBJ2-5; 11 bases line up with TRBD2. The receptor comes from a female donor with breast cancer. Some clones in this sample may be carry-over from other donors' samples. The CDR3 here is CSASPLAGEATQCF. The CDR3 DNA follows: TGCAGTGCTAGCCCACTAGCGGGGGAAGCGACCCAGTGCTTC.